The entry that follows covers one T cell receptor beta chain sequence. The data were taken from a study of blood T cells in healthy people across ages. The CDR3 spans 13 residues. Germline lookup yields CDR1 SQVTM and CDR2 ANQGSEA. V was pared by 7 bases and J by 10 bases, with 13 bases of the junction left unmatched. The authors ran a second PCR of about 7 to 12 cycles using a sample-barcoded 5' primer and a J-beta primer mix. From the 5' RACE reads, TCRdb called clonotypes with MiXCR, one entry per CDR3 protein. Here the sample spans around 2 million distinct CDR3 sequences, 35% to 50% being singletons.

The sequence was collected from a human donor in good health. The chain employs TRBV29-1 and TRBJ2-1; 7 bases fit TRBD1. Specimen: blood. CDR3 sequence (DNA): TGCAGCGCCTCGGGACAGAACTCCTACGAGCAGTTCTTC. Translated, it gives CSASGQNSYEQFF.